This T cell receptor beta chain was captured in a study of neurological immune-mediated disorders. Per germline, CDR1 ENHRY and CDR2 SYGVKD. The CDR3 sequence is 15 residues long. Time point in this sample: longitudinal time-point 1 (baseline). From 15-18 subjects, over 180 million TCR-beta sequences were obtained in each sequencing run. TCRdb re-called the 5' RACE reads with MiXCR, one entry per CDR3 protein. Of some 49,000 distinct CDR3 sequences in the sample, 9% to 10% were seen once. Note on this clonotype: A much larger clone lies one base from this, so it may be a read error.

This clonotype was sampled from a middle-aged woman in good health. The sequencing input was PBMCs. V usage is TRBV10-3 and J usage is TRBJ2-1; 13 bases fit TRBD2. The CDR3 DNA reads as TGTGCCATCAGTTGGACTAGCGGGAGTCGGAATGAGGAGTTCTTC. It codes for CAISWTSGSRNEEFF.